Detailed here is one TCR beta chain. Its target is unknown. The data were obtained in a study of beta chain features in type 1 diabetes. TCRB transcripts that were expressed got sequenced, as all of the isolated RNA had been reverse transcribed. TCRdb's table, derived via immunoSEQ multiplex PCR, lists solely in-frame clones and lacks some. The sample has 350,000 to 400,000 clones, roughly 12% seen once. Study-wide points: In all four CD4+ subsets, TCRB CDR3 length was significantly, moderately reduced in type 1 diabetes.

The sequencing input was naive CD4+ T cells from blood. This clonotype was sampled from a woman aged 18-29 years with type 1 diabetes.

The CDR3 protein is CASSAGTFDEQFF. As DNA, the CDR3 is TGTGCCAGCAGCGCAGGGACATTCGATGAGCAGTTCTTC. The chain combines TRBV7-9 with TRBJ2-1; D possibly corresponds to TRBD1 (6 bases). Germline CDR1 SEHNR, CDR2 FQNEAQ (reference sequence). The CDR3 runs 13 residues. V was clipped by 5 bases and J by 8 bases, with 13 bases between them.